This T cell receptor beta chain was documented in a study of blood T cell repertoires in COVID-19 (dated by TCRdb to 2020 to 2022). Turning to the overall study: Samples from collaborators originated in the United States, Italy and Spain and spanned both the acute and convalescent phases of COVID-19. The prospective study material was composed of cDNA or gDNA derived from T cells, B-cell-depleted T cells, or PBMCs. Deeply sampled blood TCRbeta repertoires from subjects exposed to, actively infected with, or recovered from COVID-19 were included in the dataset. The repertoires were made available in a free public database intended to serve as a resource for research on the immune response to SARS-CoV-2. The samples were drawn from two sources: the first 160 participants of the ongoing ImmuneRACE study, and 950 to 1,500 subjects contributed by 6 global collaborators. Sample metadata almost always included a de-identified subject ID, COVID-19 status, age in years and sex. HLA class I and class II types, where available, came from metadata supplied by the sample provider rather than from assay-based typing. The paper as a whole reports these results and caveats: The quantity of clinical and demographic metadata differed by source and by participant and was supplied without curation.

TCRbeta CDR3 regions were amplified from genomic DNA by means of the immunoSEQ Assay, a bias-controlled multiplex PCR. The authors' analysis ran thus. Nucleated cell counts per sample were estimated from amplification of reference gene primers within the assay. To quantify the absolute abundance of each unique TCRbeta CDR3 rearrangement, sequence reads were collapsed and filtered. For each sample, productive Simpson clonality was calculated as the square root of Simpson's diversity index across productive rearrangements. The table comes from immuneACCESS by way of TCRdb, which keeps in-frame sequences with V and J called. Part of the clones is missing from these tables; in studies checked, under half for an unresolved V gene and the rest for unknown reasons. Clone size and V and J calls were adopted from that table, with D and trimming inferred from the DNA. Recorded for this sample are about 40,000 clones; roughly 87% of them occurred a single time. The ten most abundant clones make up roughly 15% of the sample.

Whole blood was collected in K2EDTA tubes by collaborating institutions according to the institutions' own protocols. For TCRbeta analysis, collaborator samples were shipped as frozen whole blood, as isolated PBMCs, or as DNA extracted from either sample type. Note on this clone: The clone's antigen remains unknown. No per-base quality is available; no much larger clone lies one base away.

V drops 0 bases and J drops 3 bases, leaving 14 bases in between. Sequences MGHDK (CDR1) and SYGVNS (CDR2) are obtained from the germline V gene. Including the terminal cysteine and phenylalanine, the CDR3 comprises 17 residues. Of the read, only the CDR3 DNA is kept; its 51 bases are in frame from base 1. The sample consisted of peripheral blood. The chain is made from TRBV25-1 and TRBJ1-4; TRBD1 is perhaps the D gene, given 6 matching bases. The TCR sequence derives from a man in his sixties or seventies with active COVID-19. The CDR3 amino acid sequence is: CASSEYLQGWSNEKLFF. The DNA sequence is TGTGCCAGCAGTGAATATCTTCAGGGGTGGTCTAATGAAAAACTGTTTTTT.